This TCR beta chain was observed in a study of post-analysis software for immune sequencing data. Study results and limitations: The study found TRBV5-6, TRBV5-1 and TRBV20-1 among about five TRBV segments more frequent in patients than controls. The F measure placed samples prepared in the same batch into strongly shared clusters.

TCR beta cDNA libraries had unique molecular identifiers. Each CDR3 protein is one row after TCRdb ran MiXCR on the PCR reads. The data hold approximately 440,000 distinct CDR3 sequences, with around 40% observed a single time. V lost 5 bases and J lost 5, with 15 bases in between. The CDR3 extends over 14 amino acids. Germline V gene data show CDR1 as LGHNA and CDR2 as YSLEER. For this clonotype: The antigen remains unidentified.

The V call is TRBV4-3, the J call TRBJ1-1; tentative D call: TRBD1 (5 bases). This receptor was obtained from a girl aged 5 to 17 with multiple sclerosis. Sequenced sample: blood. CDR3 loop: CASSLVRGTTEAFF. CDR3 DNA sequence: TGCGCCAGCAGCTTGGTGAGAGGGACGACTGAAGCTTTCTTT.